This TCR beta chain was captured in a study of blood T cell repertoires in COVID-19. Study-wide context: Both acute and convalescent COVID-19 samples were obtained from the United States, Italy and Spain.

The CDR3 extends over 17 amino acids. The trim removed 1 base at V and 6 bases at J, leaving 12 bases unmatched. Germline V lookup: CDR1 SGHTA, CDR2 FQGNSA. Repertoires were generated with immunoSEQ multiplex PCR, while TCRdb's copy carries only in-frame clones and drops some. The data contain just over 650,000 clones, approximately 90% of them seen just once; the ten biggest clones take up over 0.2%. The sequence derives from a woman aged 18-35 years with acute or convalescent COVID-19. This chain connects TRBV7-2 to TRBJ2-3; TRBD2 matches at 8 bases. Input material: peripheral blood. This chain's CDR3 is CASSLGVAGTSCDTQYF. The DNA of the CDR3 is TGTGCCAGCAGCTTAGGGGTAGCGGGAACCTCATGCGATACGCAGTATTTT.